One T cell receptor beta chain is described in this entry. What it recognizes is unknown. The PCR used 60 Vbeta and 13 Jbeta primers. Repertoires were generated with immunoSEQ multiplex PCR, while TCRdb's copy carries only in-frame clones and drops some. The sample shows tens of thousands of clones, around two thirds of them seen only once. In nominal health when sampled, donors likely had unrecorded immune exposures nonetheless. This sample is part of a study of cytomegalovirus exposure and HLA in healthy donors. Per germline, CDR1 MDHEN and CDR2 SYDVKM. The ends were cut back, 2 bases at V and 0 bases at J, with 8 bases in the middle. The CDR3 is made up of 15 amino acids. Broader study findings: Highly shared variants forming one cluster were likely a sequencing artifact. Some V segments (TRBV6-2 and TRBV6-3 among them) were excluded as indistinguishable.

Material for sequencing was PBMCs. This receptor was taken from a woman between 45 and 65 years old in good health and CMV-seropositive. The chain carries TRBV28 and TRBJ1-3; D is ambiguous. The CDR3 sequence is CASSLPSYSGNTIYF. CDR3 coding DNA: TGTGCCAGCAGTTTACCCAGTTACTCTGGAAACACCATATATTTT.